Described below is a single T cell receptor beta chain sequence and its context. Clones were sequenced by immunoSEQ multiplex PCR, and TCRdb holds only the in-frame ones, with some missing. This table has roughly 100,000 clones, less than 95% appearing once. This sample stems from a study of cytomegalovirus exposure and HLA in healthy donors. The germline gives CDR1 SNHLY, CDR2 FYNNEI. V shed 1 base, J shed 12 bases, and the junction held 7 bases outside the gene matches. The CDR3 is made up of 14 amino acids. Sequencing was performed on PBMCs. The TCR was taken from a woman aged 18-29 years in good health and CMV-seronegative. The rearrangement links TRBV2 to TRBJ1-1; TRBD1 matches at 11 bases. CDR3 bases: TGTGCCAGCAGTGAAGGGGACAGGGGGTTCCGAACTTTCTTT. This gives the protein CASSEGDRGFRTFF.